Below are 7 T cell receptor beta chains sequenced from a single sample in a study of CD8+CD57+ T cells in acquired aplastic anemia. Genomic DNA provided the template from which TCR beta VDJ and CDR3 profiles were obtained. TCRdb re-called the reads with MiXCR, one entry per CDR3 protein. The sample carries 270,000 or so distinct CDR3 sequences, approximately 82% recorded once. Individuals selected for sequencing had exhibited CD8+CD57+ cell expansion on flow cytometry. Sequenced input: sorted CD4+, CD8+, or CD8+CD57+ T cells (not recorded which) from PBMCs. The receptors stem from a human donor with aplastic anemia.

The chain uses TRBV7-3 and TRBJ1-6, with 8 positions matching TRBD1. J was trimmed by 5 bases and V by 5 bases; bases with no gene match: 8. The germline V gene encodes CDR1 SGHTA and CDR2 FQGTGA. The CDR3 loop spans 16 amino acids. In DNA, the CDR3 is TGTGCCAGCAGCCAGAGCGGACAGGGTCATAATTCACCCCTCCACTTT. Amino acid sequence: CASSQSGQGHNSPLHF.

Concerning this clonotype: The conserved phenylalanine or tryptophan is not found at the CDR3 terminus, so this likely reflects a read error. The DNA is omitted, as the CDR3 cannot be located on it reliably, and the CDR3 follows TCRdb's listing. This CDR3 is CASSGEAGDTEDL. The J gene is TRBJ2-3, the V gene TRBV9; the table's D gene call, TRBD2, was not cross checked with the DNA. CDR1 and CDR2 from the germline V gene are SGDLS and YYNGEE. Inclusive of both ends, the CDR3 amounts to 13 amino acids.

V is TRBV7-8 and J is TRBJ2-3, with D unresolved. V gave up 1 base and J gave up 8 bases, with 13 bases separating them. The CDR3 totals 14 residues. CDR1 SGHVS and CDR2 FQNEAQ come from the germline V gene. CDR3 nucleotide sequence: TGTGCCAGCAGCTTAGATGCAGATCCCGCTACGCAGTATTTT. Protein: CASSLDADPATQYF.

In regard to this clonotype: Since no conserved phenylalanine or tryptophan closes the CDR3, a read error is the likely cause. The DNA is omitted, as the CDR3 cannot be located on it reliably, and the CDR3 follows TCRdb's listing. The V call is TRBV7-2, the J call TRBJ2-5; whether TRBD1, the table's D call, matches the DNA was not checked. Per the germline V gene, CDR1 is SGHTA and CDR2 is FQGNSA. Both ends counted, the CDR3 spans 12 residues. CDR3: CASSLAGGPEKY.

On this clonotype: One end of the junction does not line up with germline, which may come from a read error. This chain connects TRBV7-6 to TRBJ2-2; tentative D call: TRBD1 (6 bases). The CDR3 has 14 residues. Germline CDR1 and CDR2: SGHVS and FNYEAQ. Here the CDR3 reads CASSLAHGTKELHF. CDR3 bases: TGCGCCAGCAGCTTAGCCCACGGGACAAAAGAGCTCCATTTT.

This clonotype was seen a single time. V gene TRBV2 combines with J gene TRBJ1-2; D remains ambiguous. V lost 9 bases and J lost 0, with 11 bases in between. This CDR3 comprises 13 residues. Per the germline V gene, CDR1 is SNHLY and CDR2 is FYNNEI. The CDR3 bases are TGTGCCAGTTCCTACAGAGCTAACTATGGCTACACCTTC. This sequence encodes CASSYRANYGYTF.

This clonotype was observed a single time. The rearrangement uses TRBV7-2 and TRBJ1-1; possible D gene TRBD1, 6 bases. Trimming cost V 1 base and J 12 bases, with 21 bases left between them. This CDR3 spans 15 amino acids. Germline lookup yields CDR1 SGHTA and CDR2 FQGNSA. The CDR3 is CASSLDRAGDTESFF. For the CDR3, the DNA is TGTGCCAGCAGCTTAGATCGGGCAGGGGATACGGAATCTTTCTTT.